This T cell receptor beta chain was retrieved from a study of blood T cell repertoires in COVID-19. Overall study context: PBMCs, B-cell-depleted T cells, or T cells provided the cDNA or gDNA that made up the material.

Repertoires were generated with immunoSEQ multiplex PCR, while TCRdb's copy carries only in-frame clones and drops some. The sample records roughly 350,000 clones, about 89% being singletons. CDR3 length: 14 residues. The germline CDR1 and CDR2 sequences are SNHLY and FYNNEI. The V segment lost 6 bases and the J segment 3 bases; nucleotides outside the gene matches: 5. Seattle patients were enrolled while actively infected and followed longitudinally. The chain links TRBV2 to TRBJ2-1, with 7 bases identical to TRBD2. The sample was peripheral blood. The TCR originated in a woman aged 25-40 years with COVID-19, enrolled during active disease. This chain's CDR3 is CASSSRTSYNEQFF. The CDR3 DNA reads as TGTGCCAGCAGCTCGAGGACTAGCTACAATGAGCAGTTCTTC.